The 13 T cell receptor beta chains below were found in one sample sequenced in a study of response to subunit inactivated influenza vaccine. MiXCR, applied by TCRdb to the RT-PCR reads, yields one record per CDR3 protein. The sample carries about 150,000 distinct CDR3 sequences, about 10% recorded once. The specimen was CD8+ T cells sorted from PBMCs, collected roughly 24 months after vaccination. Source of these receptors: a man in his fifties or sixties who received an inactivated influenza vaccine.

The table lists this clonotype with many counts. This rearrangement joins TRBV28 to TRBJ2-7; no definite D call. CDR1 and CDR2 from the germline V gene are MDHEN and SYDVKM. The V and J ends lost 5 bases and 5 bases respectively, with 13 bases between them. The CDR3 sequence is 13 residues long. The CDR3 spells CASSARNTDEQYF. In DNA, the CDR3 is TGTGCCAGCAGTGCCCGAAACACAGACGAGCAGTACTTC.

This clonotype has a handful of counts. The chain couples TRBV7-8 to TRBJ2-1; TRBD2 aligns across 10 bases. The V gene end was trimmed by 5 bases and the J gene end by 6 bases; junction bases not matched to a gene: 7. Per germline, CDR1 SGHVS and CDR2 FQNEAQ. The CDR3 is 15 amino acids. This chain's CDR3 is CASSAASGSLNEQFF. CDR3 nucleotide sequence: TGTGCCAGCAGCGCAGCTAGCGGGAGTCTCAATGAGCAGTTCTTC. Drawing the rest from reference TRBV7-8 and TRBJ2-1, the complete variable domain is GAGVSQSPRYKVAKRGQDVALRCDPISGHVSLFWYQQALGQGPEFLTYFQNEAQLDKSGLPSDRFFAERPEGSVSTLKIQRTQQEDSAVYLCASSAASGSLNEQFFGPGTRLTVL.

This clonotype was observed at least ten times. The chain couples TRBV12-3 or TRBV12-4 to TRBJ2-7, with D possibly being TRBD1 (5 bases). Trimming stripped 5 bases from V and 5 bases from J, with 10 bases between. The CDR3 covers 12 residues. The CDR3 reads CASSPQGNEQYF. In nucleotides, the CDR3 is TGTGCCAGCAGTCCTCAGGGTAACGAGCAGTACTTC.

This clonotype was observed a few times. This rearrangement joins TRBV6-1 to TRBJ2-2; 8 nucleotides line up with TRBD1. The V gene's germline CDR1 is MNHNS and CDR2 SASEGT. V dropped 8 bases and J dropped 4; count of bases not matched to a gene: 6. This CDR3 spans 14 amino acids. The CDR3 reads CASVRGPGTGELFF. The CDR3 DNA reads TGTGCCAGCGTCAGGGGGCCGGGCACCGGGGAGCTGTTTTTT.

This clonotype was counted only a few times. This chain's CDR3 is CASSPKTGRKNIQYF. The CDR3 DNA follows: TGTGCCAGCAGCCCAAAGACAGGGCGCAAAAACATTCAGTACTTC. The chain has TRBV13 and TRBJ2-4, with 7 bases that match TRBD1. The length of the CDR3 is 15 residues. V dropped 5 bases and J dropped 3; count of bases not matched to a gene: 7. Germline V gene lookup returns CDR1 PRHDT and CDR2 FYEKMQ (reference sequence).

The rearrangement links TRBV12-3 or TRBV12-4 to TRBJ1-5; a possible D gene is TRBD1 (6 bases). Trimming left V 3 bases short and J 0 bases short, with 27 bases between. This CDR3 comprises 21 residues. CDR3 sequence: CASSFVLPQGSLEYSNQPQHF. In DNA form, the CDR3 reads TGTGCCAGCAGTTTCGTCCTACCACAGGGATCACTTGAATATAGCAATCAGCCCCAGCATTTT.

This clonotype was picked up many times. The rearrangement links TRBV10-3 to TRBJ2-1; maybe TRBD2 (5 bases). In germline, CDR1 is ENHRY, CDR2 SYGVKD. CDR3 length equals 13 residues. V gave up 0 bases and J gave up 6 bases, with 6 bases separating them. The CDR3 sequence is CAISESGVNEQFF. In DNA form, the CDR3 reads TGTGCCATCAGTGAGTCCGGGGTCAATGAGCAGTTCTTC.

V and J are TRBV6-1 and TRBJ2-1, with D perhaps TRBD1 (5 bases). CDR3 length: 16 residues. Trimming shortened V by 4 bases and J by 3 bases, and 16 bases separated the two germline ends. Germline V lookup: CDR1 MNHNS, CDR2 SASEGT. The chain's CDR3 is CASSVQGVWGYNEQFF. The CDR3 DNA is TGTGCCAGCAGTGTTCAAGGGGTTTGGGGCTACAATGAGCAGTTCTTC.

This chain uses TRBV15 with TRBJ2-3; TRBD2 matches at 8 bases. The CDR3 spans 16 residues. The V and J ends lost 0 bases and 2 bases, in that order; junction bases with no gene match: 4. CDR1 and CDR2 (germline): LNHNV, YYDKDF (reference sequence). This chain's CDR3 is CATSRDRGRTTDTQYF. CDR3 nucleotides: TGTGCCACCAGCAGAGATCGCGGGAGGACCACAGATACGCAGTATTTT.

The chain has TRBV6-2 or TRBV6-3 and TRBJ2-4, with 7 bases matching TRBD1. CDR1 is MNHEY and CDR2 is SVGEGT in the germline V gene. This CDR3 is 13 amino acids long. Germline trimming cut 6 bases from V and 4 bases from J; bases unmatched to any gene: 3. CDR3 sequence reads: CASRTGQKNIQYF. The CDR3 nucleotides read TGTGCCAGCAGAACGGGACAGAAAAACATTCAGTACTTC.

The V and J genes are TRBV6-6 and TRBJ1-1, with D unclear. Between the trimmed V and J ends, which lost 3 bases and 10 bases, there was a span of 9 bases. CDR1 and CDR2 from the germline V gene are MNHNY and SVGAGI (reference sequence). There are 11 residues in the CDR3. The CDR3 reads CASSYDSGAFF. The CDR3, as DNA: TGTGCCAGCAGTTATGATTCGGGAGCTTTCTTT.

This clonotype was seen only once. V gene TRBV19 combines with J gene TRBJ1-2; possibly TRBD1 for D (6 bases). V was cut by 2 bases and J by 14 bases, with 24 bases left in between. This CDR3 has 15 amino acids. Looked up from germline, CDR1 is LNHDA and CDR2 is SQIVND (reference sequence). The CDR3 coding sequence is TGTGCCAGTAGTATATCGGGGGGGCCACAGCACACAGGGACCTTC. The encoded protein is CASSISGGPQHTGTF. The full variable domain, rest sourced from reference TRBV19 and TRBJ1-2, is DGGITQSPKYLFRKEGQNVTLSCEQNLNHDAMYWYRQDPGQGLRLIYYSQIVNDFQKGDIAEGYSVSREKKESFPLTVTSAQKNPTAFYLCASSISGGPQHTGTFGSGTRLTVV.

This clonotype was counted ten times or more. The CDR3: CASSQVGNEQFF. The CDR3 region has the DNA TGTGCCAGCAGCCAAGTAGGAAATGAGCAGTTCTTC. The V gene is TRBV14, the J gene TRBJ2-1, with D unresolved. Between the trimmed V and J ends, which lost 1 base and 7 bases, there was a span of 5 bases. CDR1 SGHDN and CDR2 FVKESK come from the germline V gene. This CDR3 is built from 12 residues.